Listed here are 21 T cell receptor beta chains from one sample, sequenced in a study of blood T cell repertoires in COVID-19. TCRdb's table, derived via immunoSEQ multiplex PCR, lists solely in-frame clones and lacks some. Among approximately 100,000 clones listed, 89% were seen once. Sequencing used peripheral blood. These TCRs come from a woman aged 80 or over with active COVID-19.

V is TRBV14 and J is TRBJ2-5, with 7 positions matching TRBD2. Unmatched junction bases numbered 4, after V lost 4 bases and J lost 5 bases. This CDR3 has 13 amino acids. The germline CDR1 and CDR2 sequences are SGHDN and FVKESK. In nucleotides, the CDR3 is TGTGCCAGCAGCCCCGTGGGGGGGGAGACCCAGTACTTC. Its translation: CASSPVGGETQYF.

The V and J genes are TRBV5-1 and TRBJ2-1, with D unclear. Trimming removed 1 base from V and 2 bases from J, with 13 bases in between. The germline V gene encodes CDR1 SGHRS and CDR2 YFSETQ. This CDR3 spans 16 amino acids. The CDR3 region is CASSLRVSETYNEQFF. Here the CDR3 DNA reads TGCGCCAGCAGCTTGAGAGTGAGCGAAACCTACAATGAGCAGTTCTTC.

This chain joins TRBV9 and TRBJ2-1, with no clear D. Trimming removed 2 bases from V and 1 base from J, with 7 bases in between. This CDR3 comprises 14 residues. Germline V CDR1 and CDR2: SGDLS, YYNGEE. The CDR3 loop is CASSVHSSYNEQFF. CDR3 coding DNA: TGTGCCAGCAGCGTCCACAGTTCCTACAATGAGCAGTTCTTC.

The V gene is TRBV9, the J gene TRBJ1-2; D is uncertain. This CDR3 is 16 amino acids long. V was trimmed by 0 bases and J by 5 bases, leaving 17 bases between them. Per germline, CDR1 SGDLS and CDR2 YYNGEE. The CDR3 loop is CASSVASVVREYGYTF. The CDR3 nucleotides read TGTGCCAGCAGCGTAGCCTCCGTTGTGCGGGAGTATGGCTACACCTTC.

The chain couples TRBV5-1 to TRBJ2-7; TRBD2 matches 10 bases. This CDR3 is built from 16 residues. The ends lost 1 base at V and 4 bases at J; junction bases unmatched: 8. Germline V lookup: CDR1 SGHRS, CDR2 YFSETQ. The CDR3 DNA reads TGCGCCAGCAGCTTGTTTCTAGCGGGAGAGTCGTACGAGCAGTACTTC. Protein sequence: CASSLFLAGESYEQYF.

The V and J genes are TRBV28 and TRBJ1-3; 9 positions agree with TRBD1. Trimming took 6 bases from V and 3 from J; bases not matched to a gene: 9. The CDR3 is made up of 16 amino acids. Germline values: CDR1 MDHEN, CDR2 SYDVKM. The CDR3 is CASRRDRERGGNTIYF. The CDR3 DNA is TGTGCCAGCAGAAGGGACAGGGAGAGAGGTGGAAACACCATATATTTT. Looking up the rest from reference TRBV28 and TRBJ1-3 gives the full variable domain: DVKVTQSSRYLVKRTGEKVFLECVQDMDHENMFWYRQDPGLGLRLIYFSYDVKMKEKGDIPEGYSVSREKKERFSLILESASTNQTSMYLCASRRDRERGGNTIYFGEGSWLTVV.

This chain connects TRBV6-2 or TRBV6-3 to TRBJ1-2, with 8 positions matching TRBD1. Germline V lookup: CDR1 MNHEY, CDR2 SVGEGT. With V trimmed by 7 bases and J by 8 bases, 18 bases remained unmatched. The CDR3 extends over 16 amino acids. In DNA form, the CDR3 reads TGTGCCAGCACCCCAAGATTGGTGGACAGGGAAAGAGGCTACACCTTC. It specifies CASTPRLVDRERGYTF.

The chain carries TRBV7-8 and TRBJ2-7; 9 bases match TRBD2. This CDR3 has 17 amino acids. CDR1 is SGHVS and CDR2 is FQNEAQ in the germline V gene. Unmatched junction bases numbered 12, after V lost 3 bases and J lost 3 bases. The CDR3, as DNA: TGTGCCAGCAGCTTCGTGGTTAGCGGGAGAGATAACTACGAGCAGTACTTC. Residues: CASSFVVSGRDNYEQYF.

The chain has TRBV7-3 and TRBJ2-3, with TRBD2 matching over 9 bases. V dropped 2 bases and J dropped 2; count of bases not matched to a gene: 5. The CDR3 spans 16 residues. CDR1 is SGHTA, CDR2 FQGTGA, per germline. CDR3: CASSLGLAGFTDTQYF. The CDR3 DNA reads TGTGCCAGCAGCTTAGGGCTAGCGGGATTCACAGATACGCAGTATTTT. The complete variable domain, with remaining parts taken from reference TRBV7-3 and TRBJ2-3, reads GAGVSQTPSNKVTEKGKYVELRCDPISGHTALYWYRQSLGQGPEFLIYFQGTGAADDSGLPNDRFFAVRPEGSVSTLKIQRTERGDSAVYLCASSLGLAGFTDTQYFGPGTRLTVL.

The V and J genes are TRBV10-3 and TRBJ2-1, with D tentatively TRBD1 (5 bases). CDR3 length: 13 amino acids. V was shortened by 1 base and J by 5 bases, with 6 bases between the two germline ends. In germline, CDR1 is ENHRY, CDR2 SYGVKD. The CDR3 spells CAISEFRDNEQFF. The CDR3 region has the DNA TGTGCCATCAGTGAGTTCAGGGACAATGAGCAGTTCTTC.

The chain uses TRBV27 and TRBJ2-3; 12 bases map to TRBD2. The CDR3 has 15 residues. Germline trimming cut 10 bases from V and 4 bases from J; bases unmatched to any gene: 9. The germline gives CDR1 MNHEY, CDR2 SMNVEV (reference sequence). Here the CDR3 DNA reads TGTGCCACCCGTTCGGGGACTAGCGGGTCAGATACGCAGTATTTT. Protein: CATRSGTSGSDTQYF.

The gene calls are TRBV6-5 and TRBJ2-7, with 9 bases matching TRBD2. Losses at the gene ends were 2 bases for V and 1 base for J; bases not matched to a gene: 3. Per germline, CDR1 MNHEY and CDR2 SVGAGI. This CDR3 spans 15 amino acids. This chain's CDR3 is CASSYAREGSYEQYF. The DNA of the CDR3 is TGTGCCAGCAGTTACGCGCGGGAGGGATCCTACGAGCAGTACTTC.

The rearrangement joins TRBV6-2 or TRBV6-3 to TRBJ2-1; 9 nucleotides agree with TRBD2. The V gene's germline CDR1 is MNHEY and CDR2 SVGEGT. V gave up 2 bases and J gave up 7 bases; unmatched junction bases: 6. This CDR3 has 15 residues. The CDR3: CASSYRSGSVNEQFF. CDR3 coding DNA: TGTGCCAGCAGTTACCGTAGCGGGAGTGTAAATGAGCAGTTCTTC.

This chain uses TRBV5-4 with TRBJ1-1; D unresolved. V lost 2 bases, J lost 2 bases, and 7 bases lay in between. The CDR3 totals 13 residues. The germline V gene has CDR1 SGHNT and CDR2 YYREEE (reference sequence). CDR3 amino acids: CASSFLFNTEAFF. In DNA form, the CDR3 reads TGTGCCAGCAGCTTTCTGTTCAACACTGAAGCTTTCTTT.

This chain connects TRBV5-1 to TRBJ2-7; maybe TRBD2 (7 bases). The CDR3 contains 12 residues. Between the trimmed V and J ends, which lost 4 bases and 6 bases, there was a span of 11 bases. Germline-derived CDR1 and CDR2 are SGHRS and YFSETQ. This CDR3 is CASSREGGEQYF. In nucleotides, the CDR3 is TGCGCCAGCAGCAGGGAGGGGGGCGAGCAGTACTTC.

As regards this clone: One junction end does not reproduce the germline sequence, and a read error may be involved. The rearrangement joins TRBV15 to TRBJ1-2, with D tentatively TRBD1 (6 bases). CDR1 LNHNV and CDR2 YYDKDF come from the germline V gene (reference sequence). The length of the CDR3 is 14 residues. CDR3 DNA sequence: TGTGCCACCAGCAGGAAGACAGGATCCCTTTCATGGAGATTC. Translation: CATSRKTGSLSWRF.

V is TRBV4-1 and J is TRBJ2-5, with 8 bases aligning to TRBD2. The germline CDR1 and CDR2 sequences are MGHRA and YSYEKL. The CDR3 has 16 residues. J was trimmed by 11 bases and V by 0 bases; bases with no gene match: 14. This CDR3 is CASSQDNIGAGEVQYF. The CDR3 nucleotides are TGCGCCAGCAGCCAAGATAACATAGGAGCGGGAGAGGTACAGTACTTC.

The V call is TRBV19, the J call TRBJ2-3; TRBD2 is a possible D gene (7 bases). Germline V CDR1 and CDR2: LNHDA, SQIVND (reference sequence). This CDR3 contains 16 residues. Trimming pared 2 bases from V and 1 base from J, leaving 13 bases between. The CDR3, as DNA: TGTGCCAGTAGTATAACGGGGGGCGGCGGCACAGATACGCAGTATTTT. This sequence encodes CASSITGGGGTDTQYF.

J is TRBJ2-3 and V is TRBV5-1; 8 positions agree with TRBD2. This CDR3 spans 16 amino acids. V dropped 0 bases and J dropped 3; count of bases not matched to a gene: 6. Germline CDR1 reads SGHRS; CDR2 reads YFSETQ. CDR3 protein: CASSLVSGTVTDTQYF. CDR3 in DNA: TGCGCCAGCAGCTTGGTTAGCGGGACTGTGACAGATACGCAGTATTTT.

The chain links TRBV10-3 to TRBJ2-1; 8 positions match TRBD1. The CDR3 is 14 amino acids. CDR1 is ENHRY and CDR2 is SYGVKD in the germline V gene. Trimming took 10 bases from V and 4 from J; bases not matched to a gene: 9. This CDR3 is CATLDRDQYNEQFF. The CDR3 nucleotides read TGTGCCACACTGGACAGGGATCAGTACAATGAGCAGTTCTTC.

This chain links TRBV5-6 with TRBJ1-1; 10 nucleotides line up with TRBD1. CDR1 SGHDT and CDR2 YYEEEE come from the germline V gene. CDR3 length: 15 residues. Losses at the gene ends were 5 bases for V and 4 bases for J; bases not matched to a gene: 8. The CDR3 coding sequence is TGTGCCAGCAGTAGGGACAGGGGATTAGGCACTGAAGCTTTCTTT. Its translation: CASSRDRGLGTEAFF.